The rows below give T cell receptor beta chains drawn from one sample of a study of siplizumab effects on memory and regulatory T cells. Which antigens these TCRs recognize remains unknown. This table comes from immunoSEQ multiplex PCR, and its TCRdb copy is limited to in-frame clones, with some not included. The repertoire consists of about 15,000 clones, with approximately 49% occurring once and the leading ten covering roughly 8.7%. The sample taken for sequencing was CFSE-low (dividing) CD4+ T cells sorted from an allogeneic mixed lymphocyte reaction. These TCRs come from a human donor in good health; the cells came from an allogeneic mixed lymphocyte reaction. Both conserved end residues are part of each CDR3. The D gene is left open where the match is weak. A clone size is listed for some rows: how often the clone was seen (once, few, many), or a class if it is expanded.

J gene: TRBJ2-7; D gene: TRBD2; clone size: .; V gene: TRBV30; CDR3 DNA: TGTGCCTGGAGTGTAGGACTAGCGGGCGAGCAGTACTTC; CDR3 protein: CAWSVGLAGEQYF
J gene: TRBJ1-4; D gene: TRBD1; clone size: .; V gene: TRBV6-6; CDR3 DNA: TGTGCCAGCAGGGGGACAGGGGAGGGTGAAAAACTGTTTTTT; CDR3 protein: CASRGTGEGEKLFF
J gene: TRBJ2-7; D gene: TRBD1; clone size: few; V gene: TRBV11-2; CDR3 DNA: TGTGCCAGCAGCTTAGACGGACAGGGGGCCTACGAGCAGTACTTC; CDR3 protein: CASSLDGQGAYEQYF
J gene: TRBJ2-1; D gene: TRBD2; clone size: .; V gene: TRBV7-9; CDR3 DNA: TGTGCCAGCAGCCCCCCCCTCAGCGGGGGCTCCTACAATGAGCAGTTCTTC; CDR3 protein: CASSPPLSGGSYNEQFF
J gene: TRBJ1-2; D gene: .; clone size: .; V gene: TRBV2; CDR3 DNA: TGTGCCAGCAGTGAGTCGATAGGGTACGGGGGCTACACCTTC; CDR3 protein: CASSESIGYGGYTF
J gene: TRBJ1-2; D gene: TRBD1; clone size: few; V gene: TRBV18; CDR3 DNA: TGTGCCAGCTCACCAGGACAGGGACATGGCTACACCTTC; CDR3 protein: CASSPGQGHGYTF
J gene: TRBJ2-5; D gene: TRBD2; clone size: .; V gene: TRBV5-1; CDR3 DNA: TGCGCCAGCAGCTTGGCCGGGAGCGGGGGGGCCCAAGAGACCCAGTACTTC; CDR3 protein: CASSLAGSGGAQETQYF
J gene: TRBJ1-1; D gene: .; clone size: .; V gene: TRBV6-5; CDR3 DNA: TGTGCCAGCACTAGACAAGGGAACACTGAAGCTTTCTTT; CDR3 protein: CASTRQGNTEAFF
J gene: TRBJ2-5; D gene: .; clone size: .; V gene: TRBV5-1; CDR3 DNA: TGCGCCAGCAGCTTGGGGTCCAGGGTCCTGGTGGAGACCCAGTACTTC; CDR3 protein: CASSLGSRVLVETQYF
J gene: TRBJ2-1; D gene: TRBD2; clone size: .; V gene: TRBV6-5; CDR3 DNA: TGTGCCAGCATCGAGCCGGGACTAGCGGGAGGCAGACTGTTCTTC; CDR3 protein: CASIEPGLAGGRLFF
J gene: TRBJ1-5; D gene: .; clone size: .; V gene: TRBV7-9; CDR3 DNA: TGTGCCAGCAGCTTAAGCAGGCAGCCCCAGCATTTT; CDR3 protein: CASSLSRQPQHF
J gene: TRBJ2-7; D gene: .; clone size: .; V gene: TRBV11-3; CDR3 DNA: TGTGCCAGCAGCTTCACAGGATCCTACGAGCAGTACTTC; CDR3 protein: CASSFTGSYEQYF
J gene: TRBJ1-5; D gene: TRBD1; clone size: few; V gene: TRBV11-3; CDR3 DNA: TGTGCCAGCAGCCCTCGGCGGGGACAGGCGGTTCAGCCCCAGCATTTT; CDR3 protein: CASSPRRGQAVQPQHF
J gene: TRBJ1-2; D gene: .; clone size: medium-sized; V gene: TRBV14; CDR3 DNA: TGTGCCAGCAGCCTCCTGGGGGGCGCCTCTGGCTACACCTTC; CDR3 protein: CASSLLGGASGYTF
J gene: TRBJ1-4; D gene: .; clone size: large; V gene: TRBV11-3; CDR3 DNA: TGTGCCAGCAGCTTAGGTACGGGGAAACTGTTTTTT; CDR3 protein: CASSLGTGKLFF
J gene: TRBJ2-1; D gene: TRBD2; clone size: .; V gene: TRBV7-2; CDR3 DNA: TGTGCCAGCAGCTCTGGACTAGATCGAGGTGAGCAGTTCTTC; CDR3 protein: CASSSGLDRGEQFF
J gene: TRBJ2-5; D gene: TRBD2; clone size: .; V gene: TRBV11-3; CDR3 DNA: TGTGCCAGCAGCCCCCAAGGACTAGCGGGACAAGAGACCCAGTACTTC; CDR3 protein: CASSPQGLAGQETQYF
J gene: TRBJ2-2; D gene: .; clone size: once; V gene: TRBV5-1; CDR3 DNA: TGCGCCAGCAGCTTGGCGGTAAGGGGAACCGGGGAGCTGTTTTTT; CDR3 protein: CASSLAVRGTGELFF
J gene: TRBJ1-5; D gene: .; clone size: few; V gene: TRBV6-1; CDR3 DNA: TGTGCCAGCAGAACCGGGAGCAATCAGCCCCAGCATTTT; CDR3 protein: CASRTGSNQPQHF
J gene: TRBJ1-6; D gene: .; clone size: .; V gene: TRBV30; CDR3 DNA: TGTGCCTGGAGTGTTGTTCGGAACTCCTATAATTCACCCCTCCACTTT; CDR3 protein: CAWSVVRNSYNSPLHF
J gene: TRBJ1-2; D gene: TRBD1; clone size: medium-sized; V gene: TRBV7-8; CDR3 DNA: TGTGCCAGCAGCTTAGCGGACAGGGGCTATGGCTACACCTTC; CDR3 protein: CASSLADRGYGYTF
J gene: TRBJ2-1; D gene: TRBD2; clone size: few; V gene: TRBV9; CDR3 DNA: TGTGCCAGCAGCGCAACCGGGACTAGCGGGAGGGCGACCTACAATGAGCAGTTCTTC; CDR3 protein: CASSATGTSGRATYNEQFF
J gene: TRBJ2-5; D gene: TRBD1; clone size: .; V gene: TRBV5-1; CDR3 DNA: TGCGCCAGCAGCTCAACTAGTGGACAGGGTGAAAAGCAGTACTTC; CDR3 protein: CASSSTSGQGEKQYF
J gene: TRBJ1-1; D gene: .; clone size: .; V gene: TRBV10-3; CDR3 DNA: TGTGCCAGCACATCCCAAACTGAAGCTTTCTTT; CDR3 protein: CASTSQTEAFF
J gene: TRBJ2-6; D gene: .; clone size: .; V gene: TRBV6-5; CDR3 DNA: TGTGCCAGCGCTCTTCGGGGCTCTGGGGCCAACGTCCTGACTTTC; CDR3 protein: CASALRGSGANVLTF